Shown below are 5 T cell receptor beta chains from a single sample sequenced in a study of cytomegalovirus exposure and HLA in healthy donors. The PCR made use of 60 Vbeta and 13 Jbeta primers. Some clones are missing from TCRdb's copy, which holds only in-frame ones; the method was immunoSEQ multiplex PCR. This table holds some 200,000 clones, about 79% found once. The sequencing sample was made of PBMCs. These TCRs come from a boy younger than 10 in good health and CMV-seronegative.

J is TRBJ1-1 and V is TRBV4-3, with unresolved D. Germline CDR1 and CDR2: LGHNA and YSLEER. V lost 1 base and J 1 base, leaving 10 bases between the germline ends. The CDR3 totals 15 residues. Here the CDR3 reads CASSQGVSQNTEAFF. The CDR3 bases are TGCGCCAGCAGCCAAGGTGTCAGTCAGAACACTGAAGCTTTCTTT.

As for this clone: The sample contains more than one DNA sequence encoding this CDR3. CDR3 coding DNA: TGTGCCAGCTCACCGGGCCAGAACACTGAAGCTTTCTTT. Amino acid sequence: CASSPGQNTEAFF. The rearrangement links TRBV18 to TRBJ1-1; unclear D gene. The length of the CDR3 is 13 residues. V dropped 3 bases and J dropped 1 base, with 6 bases sitting between them. Germline loops: CDR1 KGHSH, CDR2 LQKENI.

V usage is TRBV11-1 and J usage is TRBJ2-2; 7 bases are shared with TRBD2. V lost 4 bases and J lost 6; bases outside the gene matches: 14. Germline V gene data show CDR1 as SGHAT and CDR2 as FQDESV (reference sequence). This CDR3 contains 17 residues. CDR3 nucleotide sequence: TGTGCCAGCAGCTACCCCCGGGGCGGGGGTTTCGCCGGGGAGCTGTTTTTT. Its translation: CASSYPRGGGFAGELFF.

A note on this clone: At one end the junction does not follow the germline gene, possibly because of a read error. The J gene is TRBJ2-1, the V gene TRBV7-7; 7 positions match TRBD2. CDR1 is SSHAT and CDR2 is FNYEAQ in the germline V gene (reference sequence). This CDR3 is 16 amino acids long. CDR3 amino acids: CASSLEPTGGHNEQFF. Here the CDR3 DNA reads TGTGCTAGCAGCCTTGAGCCGACGGGGGGTCACAATGAGCAGTTCTTC.

The chain recombines TRBV9 with TRBJ2-5, with TRBD2 matching over 7 bases. This CDR3 contains 15 residues. V was clipped by 0 bases and J by 4 bases; unmatched bases: 6. Germline loops: CDR1 SGDLS, CDR2 YYNGEE. For the CDR3, the DNA is TGTGCCAGCAGCGTAGCCCCCGCTAGCGGAGAGACCCAGTACTTC. Translated: CASSVAPASGETQYF.